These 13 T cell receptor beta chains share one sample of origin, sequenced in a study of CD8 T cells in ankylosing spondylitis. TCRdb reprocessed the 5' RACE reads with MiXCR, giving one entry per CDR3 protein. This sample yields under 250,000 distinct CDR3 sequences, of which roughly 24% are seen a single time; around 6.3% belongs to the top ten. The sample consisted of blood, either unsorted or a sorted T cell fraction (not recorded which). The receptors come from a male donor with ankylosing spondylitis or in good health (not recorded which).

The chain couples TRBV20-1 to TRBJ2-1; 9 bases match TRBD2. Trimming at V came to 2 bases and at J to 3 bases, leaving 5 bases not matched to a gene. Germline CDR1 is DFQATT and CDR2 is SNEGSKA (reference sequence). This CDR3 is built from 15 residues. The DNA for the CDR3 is TGCAGTGCTAGACCCTCTAGCGGGGACTACAATGAGCAGTTCTTC. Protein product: CSARPSSGDYNEQFF.

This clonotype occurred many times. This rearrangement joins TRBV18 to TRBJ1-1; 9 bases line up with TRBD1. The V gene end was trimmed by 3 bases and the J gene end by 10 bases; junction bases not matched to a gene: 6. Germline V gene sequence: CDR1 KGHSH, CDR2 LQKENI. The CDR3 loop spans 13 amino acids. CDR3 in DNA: TGTGCCAGCTCACCGAGGACAGGGGAGGCAGCTTTCTTT. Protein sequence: CASSPRTGEAAFF.

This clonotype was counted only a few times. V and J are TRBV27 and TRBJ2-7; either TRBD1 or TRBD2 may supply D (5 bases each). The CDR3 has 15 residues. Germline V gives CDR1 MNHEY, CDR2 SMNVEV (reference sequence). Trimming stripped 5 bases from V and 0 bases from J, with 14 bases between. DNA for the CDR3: TGTGCCAGCAGTATACGGGGCCGTTCCTCCTACGAGCAGTACTTC. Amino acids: CASSIRGRSSYEQYF.

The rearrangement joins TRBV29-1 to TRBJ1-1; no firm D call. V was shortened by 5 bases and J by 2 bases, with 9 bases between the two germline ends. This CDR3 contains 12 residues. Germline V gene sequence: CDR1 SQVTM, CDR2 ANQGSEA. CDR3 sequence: CSVKGVNTEAFF. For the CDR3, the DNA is TGCAGCGTTAAGGGCGTAAACACTGAAGCTTTCTTT.

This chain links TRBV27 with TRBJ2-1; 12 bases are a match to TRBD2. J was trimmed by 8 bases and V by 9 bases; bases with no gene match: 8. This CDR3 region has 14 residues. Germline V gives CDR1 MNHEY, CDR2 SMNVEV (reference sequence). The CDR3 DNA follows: TGTGCCAGTTCGACTAGCGGGAGCGGCTATGAGCAGTTCTTC. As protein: CASSTSGSGYEQFF.

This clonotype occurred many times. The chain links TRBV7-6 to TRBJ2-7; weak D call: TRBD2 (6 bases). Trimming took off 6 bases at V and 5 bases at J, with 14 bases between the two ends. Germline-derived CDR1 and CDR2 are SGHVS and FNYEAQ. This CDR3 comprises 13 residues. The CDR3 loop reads CASSYRPGDEQYF. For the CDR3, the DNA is TGTGCCAGCAGTTACAGACCGGGGGACGAGCAGTACTTC.

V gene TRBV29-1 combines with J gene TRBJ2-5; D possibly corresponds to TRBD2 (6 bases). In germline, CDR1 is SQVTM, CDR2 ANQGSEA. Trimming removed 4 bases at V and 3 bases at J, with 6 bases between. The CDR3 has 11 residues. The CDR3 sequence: CSVGEEETQYF. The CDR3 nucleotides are TGCAGCGTTGGGGAGGAAGAGACCCAGTACTTC.

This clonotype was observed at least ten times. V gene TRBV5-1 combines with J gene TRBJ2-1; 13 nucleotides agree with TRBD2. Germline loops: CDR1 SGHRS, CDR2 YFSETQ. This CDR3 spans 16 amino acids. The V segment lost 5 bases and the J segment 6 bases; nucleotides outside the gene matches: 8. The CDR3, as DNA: TGCGCCAGCAGAGGGGCCGGGACTAGCGGGGTCAATGAGCAGTTCTTC. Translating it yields CASRGAGTSGVNEQFF.

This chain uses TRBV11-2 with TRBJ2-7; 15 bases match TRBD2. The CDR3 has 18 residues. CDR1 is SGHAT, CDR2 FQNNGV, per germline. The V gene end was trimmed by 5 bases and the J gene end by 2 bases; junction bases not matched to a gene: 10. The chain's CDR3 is CASSRIGTSGRPTYEQYF. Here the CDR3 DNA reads TGTGCCAGCAGCCGGATCGGGACTAGCGGGAGGCCTACCTACGAGCAGTACTTC.

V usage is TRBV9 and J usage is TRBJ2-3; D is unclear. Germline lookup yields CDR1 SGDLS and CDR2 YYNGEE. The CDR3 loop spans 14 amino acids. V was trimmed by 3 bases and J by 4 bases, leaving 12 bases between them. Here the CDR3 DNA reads TGTGCCAGCAGCGCAGAGCCCTGGGCAGATACGCAGTATTTT. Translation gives CASSAEPWADTQYF.

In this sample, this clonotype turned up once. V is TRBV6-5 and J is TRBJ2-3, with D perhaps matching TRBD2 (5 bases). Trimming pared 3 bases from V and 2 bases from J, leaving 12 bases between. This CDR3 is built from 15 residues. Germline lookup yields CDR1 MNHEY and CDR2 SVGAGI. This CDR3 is CASSYTGSVTDTQYF. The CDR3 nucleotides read TGTGCCAGCAGTTATACGGGAAGTGTCACAGATACGCAGTATTTT.

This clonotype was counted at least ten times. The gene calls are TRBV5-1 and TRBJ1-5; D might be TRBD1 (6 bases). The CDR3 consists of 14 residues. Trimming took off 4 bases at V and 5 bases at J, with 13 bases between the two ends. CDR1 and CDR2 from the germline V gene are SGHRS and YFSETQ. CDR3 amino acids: CASSAQGMDQPQHF. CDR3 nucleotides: TGCGCCAGCAGCGCACAGGGAATGGATCAGCCCCAGCATTTT.

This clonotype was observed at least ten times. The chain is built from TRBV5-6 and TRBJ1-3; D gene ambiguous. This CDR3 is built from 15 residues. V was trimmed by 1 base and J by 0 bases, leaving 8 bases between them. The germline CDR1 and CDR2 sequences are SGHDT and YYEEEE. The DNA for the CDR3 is TGTGCCAGCAGCTTGACCGGAAGCTCTGGAAACACCATATATTTT. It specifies CASSLTGSSGNTIYF.